The next 18 T cell receptor beta chains were all read from a single sample in a study of T cells in Graves' hyperthyroidism and ophthalmopathy. TCR beta CDR3 sequences were amplified from RNA transcripts. Primed by the HTBI set, a first-round RT-PCR was run on the TCR CDR3. Via MiXCR, TCRdb re-called the multiplex PCR reads, giving one row per CDR3 protein. The sample includes some 510,000 distinct CDR3 sequences, 46% seen only once; the top ten take about 7.8%. Sequencing was performed on peripheral blood or thyroid tissue (not recorded which). These receptors all stem from a woman aged 18-29 years with Graves' hyperthyroidism.

V usage is TRBV29-1 and J usage is TRBJ2-7; 10 bases are shared with TRBD2. The germline V gene has CDR1 SQVTM and CDR2 ANQGSEA. The CDR3 has 14 amino acids. The junction had 7 bases not matched to a gene; V was cut back by 6 bases and J by 2 bases. The CDR3 DNA sequence: TGCAGCGTGGTAAGCGGGAGGGCAACCTACGAGCAGTACTTC. It translates to CSVVSGRATYEQYF.

In this sample, this clonotype turned up a few times. The V gene is TRBV11-2, the J gene TRBJ1-1; no reliable D call. CDR3 length: 15 amino acids. The germline V gene encodes CDR1 SGHAT and CDR2 FQNNGV. V was shortened by 5 bases and J by 3 bases, with 16 bases between the two germline ends. CDR3 sequence reads: CASSQDASGYTEAFF. As DNA, the CDR3 is TGTGCCAGCAGCCAAGACGCGTCCGGATACACTGAAGCTTTCTTT.

The chain joins TRBV5-1 to TRBJ2-7; D is ambiguous. The V end was cut by 0 bases, the J end by 3 bases, with 10 bases between. CDR3 length: 14 residues. Germline V lookup: CDR1 SGHRS, CDR2 YFSETQ. The CDR3 DNA follows: TGCGCCAGCAGCTTGGCTATGTCCGGCTACGAGCAGTACTTC. It codes for CASSLAMSGYEQYF.

This clonotype occurred many times. V is TRBV20-1 and J is TRBJ2-5; 12 bases align to TRBD2. Germline V CDR1 and CDR2: DFQATT, SNEGSKA (reference sequence). Trimming cost V 3 bases and J 4 bases; bases outside gene matches: 3. This CDR3 comprises 14 residues. The CDR3 DNA follows: TGCAGTGCTAGCTCTAGCGGGAGGGCAGAGACCCAGTACTTC. Its translation is CSASSSGRAETQYF.

V gene TRBV9 combines with J gene TRBJ2-6; D is undetermined. The CDR3 totals 15 residues. Germline V gene data show CDR1 as SGDLS and CDR2 as YYNGEE. V gave up 0 bases and J gave up 4 bases, with 8 bases separating them. CDR3 region: CASSVDWTGANVLTF. Here the CDR3 DNA reads TGTGCCAGCAGCGTAGACTGGACCGGGGCCAACGTCCTGACTTTC.

The sample holds one count of this clonotype. V and J are TRBV7-6 and TRBJ2-5; 11 bases match TRBD2. The J call may be incorrect, as the DNA end agrees better with TRBJ2-7. CDR1 and CDR2 (germline): SGHVS, FNYEAQ. The CDR3 totals 15 residues. This chain's CDR3 is CASSYISGRGNEQYF. CDR3 sequence (DNA): TGTGCCAGCAGCTATATTAGCGGGAGGGGAAACGAGCAGTACTTC.

The DNA of the CDR3 is TGTGCCTACAGCGGTACCGGGGAGCTGTTTTTT. Residues: CAYSGTGELFF. V gene TRBV19 combines with J gene TRBJ2-2; D is possibly TRBD2 (5 bases). The CDR3 consists of 11 residues. Germline CDR1 LNHDA, CDR2 SQIVND (reference sequence). Deletions cut 11 bases from V and 5 bases from J, with 9 bases between.

The rearrangement links TRBV29-1 to TRBJ1-2; TRBD1 matches 7 bases. J gave up 4 bases and V 8 bases, and 10 bases lay outside the gene matches. CDR1 is SQVTM and CDR2 is ANQGSEA in the germline V gene. There are 13 residues in the CDR3. The CDR3 spells CSLGRGRTYGYTF. In nucleotides, the CDR3 is TGCAGCTTGGGAAGGGGGCGCACCTATGGCTACACCTTC.

This sequence joins TRBV20-1 and TRBJ1-2; maybe TRBD1 (5 bases). This CDR3 is 13 amino acids long. Trimming removed 1 base from V and 8 bases from J, with 14 bases in between. Germline V gives CDR1 DFQATT, CDR2 SNEGSKA (reference sequence). Here the CDR3 DNA reads TGCAGTGCTAGAGGAGGGGTCCCCTCAGGCTACACCTTC. Translating it yields CSARGGVPSGYTF.

The chain combines TRBV12-3 or TRBV12-4 with TRBJ2-5; weak D call: TRBD2 (6 bases). The CDR3 has 13 residues. With 8 bases removed from V and 4 bases from J, the gap between germline ends came to 14 bases. The CDR3 DNA is TGTGCCAGCTTTCTCGGGAGTCGAGAGACCCAGTACTTC. This gives the protein CASFLGSRETQYF.

This clonotype came up a few times. The rearrangement links TRBV4-1 to TRBJ2-7, with 8 bases identical to TRBD1. This CDR3 is 14 amino acids long. Germline loops: CDR1 MGHRA, CDR2 YSYEKL. Unmatched junction bases numbered 3, after V lost 3 bases and J lost 2 bases. The CDR3 region has the DNA TGCGCCAGCAGCCACCCGACAGGGGCCTACGAGCAGTACTTC. Its translation is CASSHPTGAYEQYF.

This sequence joins TRBV5-1 and TRBJ2-2; D not certain. CDR3 length: 15 residues. With 4 bases removed from V and 7 bases from J, the gap between germline ends came to 17 bases. Germline V gene sequence: CDR1 SGHRS, CDR2 YFSETQ. The CDR3 DNA follows: TGCGCCAGCAGCACTCTTCCCGACTTTGACGGGGAGCTGTTTTTT. Translating gives CASSTLPDFDGELFF. The entire variable domain, with the rest obtained from reference TRBV5-1 and TRBJ2-2, is as follows: KAGVTQTPRYLIKTRGQQVTLSCSPISGHRSVSWYQQTPGQGLQFLFEYFSETQRNKGNFPGRFSGRQFSNSRSEMNVSTLELGDSALYLCASSTLPDFDGELFFGEGSRLTVL.

The genes are TRBV7-3 and TRBJ1-1, with D maybe TRBD1 (5 bases). The CDR3 extends over 15 amino acids. Trimming removed 3 bases from V and 2 bases from J, with 13 bases in between. The germline V gene has CDR1 SGHTA and CDR2 FQGTGA. This CDR3 is CASSLGRAVNTEAFF. Here the CDR3 DNA reads TGTGCCAGCAGCTTGGGGCGGGCGGTCAACACTGAAGCTTTCTTT. Supplemented by reference TRBV7-3 and TRBJ1-1, the full variable domain reads GAGVSQTPSNKVTEKGKYVELRCDPISGHTALYWYRQSLGQGPEFLIYFQGTGAADDSGLPNDRFFAVRPEGSVSTLKIQRTERGDSAVYLCASSLGRAVNTEAFFGQGTRLTVV.

This sequence joins TRBV7-9 and TRBJ2-2; the match to TRBD2 covers 11 bases. The CDR3 has 16 amino acids. Germline assignment: CDR1 SEHNR and CDR2 FQNEAQ (reference sequence). Trimming at V came to 5 bases and at J to 1 base, leaving 3 bases not matched to a gene. CDR3 in DNA: TGTGCCAGCAGCCTGGGGACTAGCGGGAACACCGGGGAGCTGTTTTTT. Its translation is CASSLGTSGNTGELFF.

The genes are TRBV15 and TRBJ1-4; D is uncertain. This CDR3 spans 13 amino acids. Germline V gene lookup returns CDR1 LNHNV and CDR2 YYDKDF (reference sequence). V was shortened by 5 bases and J by 15 bases, with 19 bases between the two germline ends. CDR3 in DNA: TGTGCCACCAGCTCGACTAGAGGAAGATGGTTGTTTTTT. Translated, it gives CATSSTRGRWLFF. The entire variable domain, with the rest obtained from reference TRBV15 and TRBJ1-4, is as follows: DAMVIQNPRYQVTQFGKPVTLSCSQTLNHNVMYWYQQKSSQAPKLLFHYYDKDFNNEADTPDNFQSRRPNTSFCFLDIRSPGLGDTAMYLCATSSTRGRWLFFGSGTQLSVL.

This clonotype was seen a handful of times. This sequence joins TRBV11-1 and TRBJ1-5; D remains ambiguous. Germline lookup yields CDR1 SGHAT and CDR2 FQDESV (reference sequence). The CDR3 runs 15 residues. V lost 5 bases and J 3 bases, leaving 14 bases between the germline ends. The CDR3 is CASSHYSGDNQPQHF. CDR3 bases: TGTGCCAGCAGCCACTATTCTGGGGACAATCAGCCCCAGCATTTT.

The DNA for the CDR3 is TGCAGCGTCGCTTGGGCTAGCAATCAGTACTTC. It specifies CSVAWASNQYF. This rearrangement joins TRBV29-1 to TRBJ2-7; the D gene is possibly TRBD2 (5 bases). The CDR3 covers 11 residues. Germline V CDR1 and CDR2: SQVTM, ANQGSEA. Trimming took off 6 bases at V and 10 bases at J, with 16 bases between the two ends.

This clonotype occurred once. The gene calls are TRBV15 and TRBJ2-2; perhaps D is TRBD1 or TRBD2 (5 bases each). The CDR3 has 17 amino acids. V lost 2 bases and J lost 2, with 15 bases in between. Looked up from germline, CDR1 is LNHNV and CDR2 is YYDKDF (reference sequence). The CDR3 sequence is CATSRKGEPANTGELFF. CDR3 in DNA: TGTGCCACCAGCAGAAAAGGGGAGCCCGCAAACACCGGGGAGCTGTTTTTT.